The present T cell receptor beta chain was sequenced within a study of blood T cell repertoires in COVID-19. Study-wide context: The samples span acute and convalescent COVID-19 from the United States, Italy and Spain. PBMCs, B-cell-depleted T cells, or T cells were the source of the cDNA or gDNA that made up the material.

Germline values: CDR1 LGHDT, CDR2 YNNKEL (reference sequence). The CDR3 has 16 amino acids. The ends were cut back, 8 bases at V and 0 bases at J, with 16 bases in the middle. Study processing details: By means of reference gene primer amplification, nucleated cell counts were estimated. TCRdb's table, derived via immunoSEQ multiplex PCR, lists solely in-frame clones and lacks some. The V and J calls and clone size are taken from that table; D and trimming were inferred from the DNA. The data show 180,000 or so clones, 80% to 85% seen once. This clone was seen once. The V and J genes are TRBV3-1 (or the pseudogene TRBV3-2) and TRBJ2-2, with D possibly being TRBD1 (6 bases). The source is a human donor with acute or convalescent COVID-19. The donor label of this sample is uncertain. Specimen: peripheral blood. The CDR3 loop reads CASGFPQGPNTGELFF. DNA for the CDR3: TGTGCCAGCGGATTCCCACAGGGACCGAACACCGGGGAGCTGTTTTTT.